The 18 T cell receptor beta chains given below trace back to one sample, sequenced in a study of shared clonotypes between healthy human individuals (dated by TCRdb to about 2020). The method behind the library was the immunoSEQ multiplex PCR assay. The clones in this table, taken by TCRdb from immuneACCESS, are in-frame only. Not every clone is retained; where verified, under half of the shortfall comes from an unresolved V gene, and the cause of the rest is unknown. Recorded for this sample are some 2,000,000 clones; approximately 94% of them occurred a single time. Jointly, the top ten make up roughly 0.13% of the sample. The sample was naive CD4+ T cells sorted from blood. The label giving this sample's cell subset or site can be read as: CD45RA+ positively selected. These TCRs come from a man younger than 30 in good health.

This sequence joins TRBV5-1 and TRBJ2-4; either TRBD1 or TRBD2 may fit D (5 bases each). This CDR3 spans 15 amino acids. V lost 4 bases, J lost 7 bases, and 18 bases lay in between. From germline, CDR1 is SGHRS and CDR2 YFSETQ. The CDR3 sequence: CASSGRAHEGNIQYF. In DNA, the CDR3 is TGCGCCAGCAGCGGTCGGGCCCACGAGGGGAACATTCAGTACTTC.

The rearrangement uses TRBV11-2 and TRBJ1-4, with TRBD1 identical over 7 bases. Germline-derived CDR1 and CDR2 are SGHAT and FQNNGV. J gave up 0 bases and V 5 bases, and 9 bases lay outside the gene matches. This CDR3 has 17 residues. Written as DNA, the CDR3 is TGTGCCAGCAGCCCAGGACAGGCCGTCGCAACTAATGAAAAACTGTTTTTT. Amino acid sequence: CASSPGQAVATNEKLFF.

The CDR3 DNA reads as TGTGCCAGCAGTTTGGGGGCGGTGGTCTCTGAAGCTTTCTTT. Its translation: CASSLGAVVSEAFF. This chain joins TRBV28 and TRBJ1-1, with D tentatively TRBD1 (6 bases). Germline V gene sequence: CDR1 MDHEN, CDR2 SYDVKM. The V end lost 3 bases, the J end lost 6 bases, and 14 bases lay between the germline ends. The CDR3 is 14 residues long.

This clone has only a few counts. The CDR3 sequence: CASSMLQGQGEAFF. Here the CDR3 DNA reads TGTGCCAGTAGTATGTTGCAAGGTCAGGGTGAAGCTTTCTTT. This chain connects TRBV19 to TRBJ1-1; possibly TRBD1 for D (5 bases). Per the germline V gene, CDR1 is LNHDA and CDR2 is SQIVND (reference sequence). Trimming left V 3 bases short and J 7 bases short, with 15 bases between. This CDR3 has 14 residues.

This CDR3 reads CASLGQPNTGELFF. In DNA, the CDR3 is TGTGCCAGTCTGGGACAGCCGAACACCGGGGAGCTGTTTTTT. The rearrangement links TRBV2 to TRBJ2-2, with 7 bases identical to TRBD1. J was trimmed by 0 bases and V by 9 bases; bases with no gene match: 4. The V gene's germline CDR1 is SNHLY and CDR2 FYNNEI. The CDR3 is made up of 14 amino acids.

The chain uses TRBV18 and TRBJ2-2; no clear D gene. CDR1 is KGHSH, CDR2 LQKENI, per germline. Trimming shortened V by 1 base and J by 2 bases, and 11 bases separated the two germline ends. The CDR3 contains 16 residues. CDR3 amino acids: CASSPLELLNTGELFF. The CDR3, as DNA: TGTGCCAGCTCACCACTCGAGTTATTAAACACCGGGGAGCTGTTTTTT.

This clone was seen just once. V is TRBV4-1 and J is TRBJ1-6, with 8 bases lining up with TRBD1. Unmatched junction bases numbered 4, after V lost 0 bases and J lost 9 bases. Looked up from germline, CDR1 is MGHRA and CDR2 is YSYEKL. The CDR3 is 15 amino acids. CDR3 protein: CASSQEGQGVSPLHF. CDR3 nucleotide sequence: TGCGCCAGCAGCCAAGAAGGACAGGGAGTTTCACCCCTCCACTTT.

On this clone itself: The same CDR3 is also encoded by other DNA sequences in this sample. The J gene is TRBJ2-5, the V gene TRBV18; no clear D. The V gene's germline CDR1 is KGHSH and CDR2 LQKENI. The CDR3 is 13 residues long. Trimming removed 4 bases from V and 2 bases from J, with 8 bases in between. The CDR3 nucleotides are TGTGCCAGCTCACAGGCGCGTCAAGAGACCCAGTACTTC. It translates to CASSQARQETQYF.

The chain has TRBV7-9 and TRBJ2-3; D uncertain. V was trimmed by 8 bases and J by 2 bases, leaving 17 bases between them. Germline lookup yields CDR1 SEHNR and CDR2 FQNEAQ (reference sequence). This CDR3 contains 15 residues. The CDR3 bases are TGTGCCAGCGTCGAAGGCTCCCGAGACACAGATACGCAGTATTTT. It codes for CASVEGSRDTDTQYF. The entire variable domain, with the rest obtained from reference TRBV7-9 and TRBJ2-3, is as follows: DTGVSQNPRHKITKRGQNVTFRCDPISEHNRLYWYRQTLGQGPEFLTYFQNEAQLEKSRLLSDRFSAERPKGSFSTLEIQRTEQGDSAMYLCASVEGSRDTDTQYFGPGTRLTVL.

This clone appeared once. The rearrangement links TRBV30 to TRBJ1-4, with unresolved D. The CDR3 is 15 amino acids. Germline CDR1 reads GTSNPN; CDR2 reads SVGIG (reference sequence). Trimming removed 2 bases at V and 4 bases at J, with 14 bases between. DNA of the CDR3: TGTGCCTGGAGTATACCGGGTCCTGTTAATGAAAAACTGTTTTTT. It encodes CAWSIPGPVNEKLFF. Variable domain in full (rest from reference TRBV30 and TRBJ1-4): SQTIHQWPATLVQPVGSPLSLECTVEGTSNPNLYWYRQAAGRGLQLLFYSVGIGQISSEVPQNLSASRPQDRQFILSSKKLLLSDSGFYLCAWSIPGPVNEKLFFGSGTQLSVL.

The gene calls are TRBV6-7 and TRBJ2-3, with D maybe TRBD1 (6 bases). TRBV6-7 is labeled an ORF, and its function is uncertain. Trimming left V 7 bases short and J 4 bases short, with 18 bases between. CDR3 size: 15 residues. The CDR3, as DNA: TGTGCCAGCATCCCTTCGACAGGCGTGGCAGATACGCAGTATTTT. It is translated as CASIPSTGVADTQYF.

V and J are TRBV6-5 and TRBJ1-2; tentatively, D is TRBD1 (5 bases). The germline V gene has CDR1 MNHEY and CDR2 SVGAGI. The ends were cut back, 2 bases at V and 7 bases at J, with 11 bases in the middle. The CDR3 has 13 residues. The CDR3 is CASSYRGDGGYTF. CDR3 sequence (DNA): TGTGCCAGCAGTTACCGAGGGGACGGTGGCTACACCTTC.

This chain links TRBV5-1 with TRBJ2-3; 10 bases agree with TRBD2. CDR1 SGHRS and CDR2 YFSETQ come from the germline V gene. Trimming removed 0 bases from V and 2 bases from J; junction bases left unmatched: 12. The CDR3 is 19 residues long. In DNA, the CDR3 is TGCGCCAGCAGCTTGGATCCTAGCGGGAGTTCGAAGGCCACAGATACGCAGTATTTT. This sequence encodes CASSLDPSGSSKATDTQYF.

The chain uses TRBV15 and TRBJ1-2; D may be TRBD1 (5 bases). V lost 2 bases and J lost 4, with 14 bases in between. Germline CDR1 and CDR2: LNHNV and YYDKDF (reference sequence). The CDR3 is made up of 15 amino acids. In nucleotides, the CDR3 is TGTGCCACCAGCAGAAGCTTGGGGCAGAGCTATGGCTACACCTTC. This sequence encodes CATSRSLGQSYGYTF.

The chain couples TRBV12-2 to TRBJ2-1; the DNA was not compared with TRBD2, the D call given in the table. TRBV12-2 is a pseudogene segment. CDR3 length equals 15 residues. CDR3 nucleotide sequence: TGTGCAAGTCGCTTAGTTAGTCTACCCACCAATGAGCAGTTCTTC. Translation gives CASRLVSLPTNEQFF.

With regard to this clone: The sample holds other DNA sequences that translate to the same CDR3. V gene TRBV5-1 combines with J gene TRBJ2-3; 10 nucleotides agree with TRBD2. The CDR3 covers 15 residues. Germline trimming cut 4 bases from V and 1 base from J; bases unmatched to any gene: 3. The germline gives CDR1 SGHRS, CDR2 YFSETQ. The DNA of the CDR3 is TGCGCCAGCAGCCCGGGGACTAGCGGCACAGATACGCAGTATTTT. It is translated as CASSPGTSGTDTQYF. The full variable domain, completed using reference TRBV5-1 and TRBJ2-3, is KAGVTQTPRYLIKTRGQQVTLSCSPISGHRSVSWYQQTPGQGLQFLFEYFSETQRNKGNFPGRFSGRQFSNSRSEMNVSTLELGDSALYLCASSPGTSGTDTQYFGPGTRLTVL.

The chain employs TRBV18 and TRBJ2-2; possible D gene TRBD1, 6 bases. The ends were cut back, 5 bases at V and 6 bases at J, with 19 bases in the middle. This CDR3 has 16 residues. CDR1 is KGHSH, CDR2 LQKENI, per germline. The chain's CDR3 is CASSSQQGKLAGELFF. The CDR3 DNA reads TGTGCCAGCTCATCGCAACAGGGTAAACTCGCCGGGGAGCTGTTTTTT.

The CDR3 loop is CASSPPIGGTWEQFF. The CDR3 DNA is TGTGCCAGCAGCCCCCCTATCGGGGGGACATGGGAGCAGTTCTTC. This sequence joins TRBV7-9 and TRBJ2-1, with D possibly matching TRBD2 (7 bases). Trimming took 5 bases from V and 10 from J, leaving 21 bases between them. This CDR3 contains 15 residues. The germline V gene has CDR1 SEHNR and CDR2 FQNEAQ (reference sequence).